This paragraph covers one T cell receptor beta chain sequence. Trimming cost V 6 bases and J 2 bases, with 15 bases left between them. This CDR3 region has 15 residues. This entry comes from a study of early T cells in non-severe SARS-CoV-2 infection. For the study at large: It was bulk RNA from unsorted whole blood that was sequenced, and the chains were unpaired.

Unique molecular identifier tags were affixed to discrete cDNA molecules. TCRdb recomputed calls from the 5' RACE reads with MiXCR, one row per CDR3 protein. Counted here are about 50,000 distinct CDR3 sequences, more than 9% occurring once; the ten biggest clones make up over 5%. The sequenced material came from whole blood. The source of this sequence is an adult who was a healthcare worker with PCR-confirmed SARS-CoV-2 infection or an uninfected control (not recorded which). The V gene is TRBV12-3 or TRBV12-4, the J gene TRBJ2-3; no clear D gene. CDR3 coding DNA: TGTGCCAGCAGGTGGAGTTCCATCCCCACAGATACGCAGTATTTT. This encodes CASRWSSIPTDTQYF.